The 11 T cell receptor beta chains below come from one sample, sequenced in a study of T cell responses to AZD1222 COVID-19 vaccine. Some clones are missing from TCRdb's copy, which holds only in-frame ones; the method was immunoSEQ multiplex PCR. The sample yields over 120,000 clones, over 90% seen once. This specimen consisted of peripheral blood, obtained on day 0 of AZD1222 vaccination. The receptors were gathered from an adult in good health.

The chain is built from TRBV6-1 and TRBJ1-1; D not resolved. Trimming stripped 3 bases from V and 0 bases from J, with 8 bases between. This CDR3 has 14 residues. Germline assignment: CDR1 MNHNS and CDR2 SASEGT. CDR3 loop: CASSDRPMNTEAFF. CDR3 nucleotide sequence: TGTGCCAGCAGTGACAGGCCGATGAACACTGAAGCTTTCTTT.

This clone was recorded once. The chain combines TRBV19 with TRBJ1-2, with 10 positions matching TRBD1. Germline CDR1 is LNHDA and CDR2 is SQIVND (reference sequence). Unmatched junction bases numbered 10, after V lost 5 bases and J lost 7 bases. The CDR3 covers 15 residues. CDR3 nucleotide sequence: TGTGCCAGTAGTTCCTTGGGACAGGGGCGCGGTGGCTACACCTTC. It yields the protein CASSSLGQGRGGYTF.

The gene calls are TRBV19 and TRBJ1-5; D ambiguous. Trimming took off 7 bases at V and 1 base at J, with 14 bases between the two ends. This CDR3 contains 15 residues. CDR1 LNHDA and CDR2 SQIVND come from the germline V gene (reference sequence). The CDR3 coding sequence is TGTGCCAGTACGGTTGTCTTGGACAGCAATCAGCCCCAGCATTTT. Its protein product is CASTVVLDSNQPQHF.

The rearrangement uses TRBV7-6 and TRBJ2-3, with D maybe TRBD1 (5 bases). The V gene's germline CDR1 is SGHVS and CDR2 FNYEAQ. The V end was cut by 4 bases, the J end by 2 bases, with 10 bases between. CDR3 size: 14 residues. For the CDR3, the DNA is TGTGCCAGCAGCTGGGGCGAGTACACAGATACGCAGTATTTT. It is translated as CASSWGEYTDTQYF.

The chain is built from TRBV10-2 and TRBJ1-1; 10 bases line up with TRBD1. V shed 3 bases and J 5 bases; nucleotides not matched to a gene: 6. The CDR3 has 15 amino acids. Germline loops: CDR1 WSHSY, CDR2 SAAADI. In DNA form, the CDR3 reads TGCGCCAGCAGTGACATAAGGACAGGGGGAACTGAAGCTTTCTTT. It specifies CASSDIRTGGTEAFF.

The chain links TRBV7-2 to TRBJ1-6, with 7 bases identical to TRBD1. The germline gives CDR1 SGHTA, CDR2 FQGNSA. V dropped 3 bases and J dropped 2; count of bases not matched to a gene: 7. The CDR3 is 17 residues long. The CDR3 DNA sequence: TGTGCCAGCAGCTTGGGGGACAGAGGCCCCTATAATTCACCCCTCCACTTT. This sequence encodes CASSLGDRGPYNSPLHF.

The genes are TRBV3-1 (or the pseudogene TRBV3-2) and TRBJ2-2; the D is unclear. The V and J ends lost 0 bases and 4 bases respectively, with 9 bases between them. Per germline, CDR1 LGHDT and CDR2 YNNKEL (reference sequence). The CDR3 runs to 15 residues. In DNA form, the CDR3 reads TGTGCCAGCAGCCAAGAAGTAGAACTCACCGGGGAGCTGTTTTTT. Translating it yields CASSQEVELTGELFF.

This clone showed up just a few times. The genes are TRBV20-1 and TRBJ2-2, with 7 bases that match TRBD2. Germline V gene lookup returns CDR1 DFQATT and CDR2 SNEGSKA (reference sequence). The CDR3 sequence is 14 residues long. V shed 6 bases and J 6 bases; nucleotides not matched to a gene: 10. The CDR3 spells CSASSGPRAGELFF. For the CDR3, the DNA is TGCAGTGCAAGTAGCGGGCCGAGGGCCGGGGAGCTGTTTTTT.

This chain joins TRBV28 and TRBJ1-5; D uncertain. CDR1 is MDHEN, CDR2 SYDVKM, per germline. V was shortened by 2 bases and J by 7 bases, with 15 bases between the two germline ends. There are 15 residues in the CDR3. The CDR3 nucleotides are TGTGCCAGCAGTTTAGCTAGCGGTATTAGGCAGCCCCAGCATTTT. It specifies CASSLASGIRQPQHF.

The chain couples TRBV5-4 to TRBJ1-2; D unclear. The CDR3 loop spans 15 amino acids. The V and J ends lost 4 bases and 0 bases respectively, with 13 bases between them. Germline V gives CDR1 SGHNT, CDR2 YYREEE (reference sequence). As DNA, the CDR3 is TGTGCCAGCAGCCGCCCCGGGGATCCTAACTATGGCTACACCTTC. Residues: CASSRPGDPNYGYTF.

This clone has a single count. The chain uses TRBV11-2 and TRBJ1-1; D gene ambiguous. V was trimmed by 5 bases and J by 1 base, leaving 11 bases between them. This CDR3 has 14 amino acids. Germline V gene data show CDR1 as SGHAT and CDR2 as FQNNGV. The CDR3 region is CASSPIPGNTEAFF. The CDR3 region has the DNA TGTGCCAGCAGCCCAATCCCCGGGAACACTGAAGCTTTCTTT. Complete variable domain (other parts from reference TRBV11-2 and TRBJ1-1): EAGVAQSPRYKIIEKRQSVAFWCNPISGHATLYWYQQILGQGPKLLIQFQNNGVVDDSQLPKDRFSAERLKGVDSTLKIQPAKLEDSAVYLCASSPIPGNTEAFFGQGTRLTVV.